Presented here are 24 T cell receptor beta chains from one specimen sequenced in a study of T cell repertoires in ileal Crohn's disease. Profiled with immunoSEQ multiplex PCR; TCRdb holds only in-frame clones, not every one. The profile shows tens of thousands of clones, about 81% of them singletons. Sequencing was performed on ileal tissue. The source is an adult with Crohn's disease.

This clone turned up a few times. The rearrangement links TRBV10-3 to TRBJ2-2, with D perhaps matching TRBD1 (5 bases). Germline V lookup: CDR1 ENHRY, CDR2 SYGVKD. V was cut by 6 bases and J by 6 bases, with 8 bases left in between. CDR3 length equals 12 residues. CDR3 residues: CAIRPGPGELFF. DNA of the CDR3: TGTGCCATCAGACCAGGGCCCGGGGAGCTGTTTTTT.

The chain carries TRBV5-1 and TRBJ2-3; a possible D gene is TRBD1 (6 bases). CDR3 size: 13 residues. V lost 5 bases and J lost 6, with 13 bases in between. Germline V CDR1 and CDR2: SGHRS, YFSETQ. CDR3 in amino acids: CASSGNTGDTQYF. CDR3 sequence (DNA): TGCGCCAGCAGTGGCAACACAGGGGATACGCAGTATTTT.

The V gene is TRBV5-1, the J gene TRBJ2-1, with TRBD2 identical over 9 bases. V shed 5 bases, J shed 2 bases, and the junction held 8 bases outside the gene matches. This CDR3 contains 16 residues. CDR1 is SGHRS and CDR2 is YFSETQ in the germline V gene. The CDR3 nucleotides are TGCGCCAGCAGGTATGACGCGGGGGGGCCCTACAATGAGCAGTTCTTC. Its translation is CASRYDAGGPYNEQFF.

V and J are TRBV15 and TRBJ2-1, with TRBD2 identical over 12 bases. The CDR3 covers 17 residues. V shed 1 base, J shed 6 bases, and the junction held 7 bases outside the gene matches. Germline lookup yields CDR1 LNHNV and CDR2 YYDKDF (reference sequence). CDR3 sequence (DNA): TGTGCCACCAGCAGAGCCGCGACTAGCGGGGGCCTCAATGAGCAGTTCTTC. Protein product: CATSRAATSGGLNEQFF.

Points on this clone: Distinct nucleotide sequences in the sample also encode this CDR3. The chain combines TRBV5-8 with TRBJ2-1, with D possibly being TRBD1 (5 bases). CDR3 length: 17 amino acids. CDR1 is SGHTS and CDR2 is YDEGEE in the germline V gene. Trimming removed 0 bases from V and 5 bases from J, with 18 bases in between. The chain's CDR3 is CASSLAVTALSNNEQFF. CDR3 coding DNA: TGTGCCAGCAGCTTGGCCGTGACAGCCCTTAGTAACAATGAGCAGTTCTTC.

This sequence joins TRBV2 and TRBJ2-5; D ambiguous. Germline CDR1 SNHLY, CDR2 FYNNEI. CDR3 length: 13 amino acids. The V end was cut by 6 bases, the J end by 5 bases, with 13 bases between. Here the CDR3 DNA reads TGTGCCAGCAGGGCCGACGGCAGGGAGACCCAGTACTTC. Its translation: CASRADGRETQYF.

The gene calls are TRBV7-2 and TRBJ2-2, with D unclear. Trimming took 1 base from V and 4 from J, leaving 13 bases between them. The CDR3 totals 16 residues. Germline V gene sequence: CDR1 SGHTA, CDR2 FQGNSA. The CDR3 DNA reads as TGTGCCAGCAGCTTAGTACGGCTTAGAGGCACCGGGGAGCTGTTTTTT. It specifies CASSLVRLRGTGELFF.

The rearrangement uses TRBV5-1 and TRBJ1-1; D gene uncertain. This CDR3 comprises 16 residues. The V gene's germline CDR1 is SGHRS and CDR2 YFSETQ. V was clipped by 4 bases and J by 2 bases, with 18 bases between them. CDR3 sequence (DNA): TGCGCCAGCAGCCCTCGAGGGTGGGGAAAAAACACTGAAGCTTTCTTT. Protein: CASSPRGWGKNTEAFF.

This chain joins TRBV29-1 and TRBJ1-1; the match to TRBD1 covers 7 bases. The CDR3 has 16 amino acids. Trimming took 7 bases from V and 2 from J; bases not matched to a gene: 16. Germline values: CDR1 SQVTM, CDR2 ANQGSEA. The CDR3 nucleotides read TGCAGCGCATCGCGGGGACAGCGCCTAGTTAACACTGAAGCTTTCTTT. Translated: CSASRGQRLVNTEAFF. Based on the CDR3 plus reference TRBV29-1 and TRBJ1-1, the full variable domain is SAVISQKPSRDICQRGTSLTIQCQVDSQVTMMFWYRQQPGQSLTLIATANQGSEATYESGFVIDKFPISRPNLTFSTLTVSNMSPEDSSIYLCSASRGQRLVNTEAFFGQGTRLTVV.

This chain joins TRBV11-3 and TRBJ2-2; the D is unclear. Trimming left V 3 bases short and J 4 bases short, with 6 bases between. Germline CDR1 SGHNT, CDR2 YENEEA. The CDR3 is made up of 13 amino acids. The CDR3 region has the DNA TGTGCCAGCAGCTTCCCGTCCACCGGGGAGCTGTTTTTT. Translating gives CASSFPSTGELFF.

The chain links TRBV29-1 to TRBJ2-5; 7 bases are shared with TRBD1. The CDR3 is 15 amino acids. Germline V gives CDR1 SQVTM, CDR2 ANQGSEA. V dropped 3 bases and J dropped 1; count of bases not matched to a gene: 8. The CDR3 nucleotides are TGCAGCGTTGAGATTTCCAGGGGGTTCCAAGAGACCCAGTACTTC. Its translation: CSVEISRGFQETQYF.

The chain has TRBV5-1 and TRBJ2-2; TRBD1 aligns across 7 bases. The CDR3 length is 14 residues. The germline CDR1 and CDR2 sequences are SGHRS and YFSETQ. J was trimmed by 0 bases and V by 5 bases; bases with no gene match: 1. The CDR3 region has the DNA TGCGCCAGCAGGACAGGGACGAACACCGGGGAGCTGTTTTTT. Translating gives CASRTGTNTGELFF.

This chain uses TRBV5-1 with TRBJ1-1, with D unclear. CDR1 SGHRS and CDR2 YFSETQ come from the germline V gene. Trimming removed 4 bases at V and 0 bases at J, with 7 bases between. The CDR3 is 13 residues long. The CDR3 spells CASSAAMNTEAFF. CDR3 in DNA: TGCGCCAGCAGCGCGGCGATGAACACTGAAGCTTTCTTT.

The rearrangement uses TRBV29-1 and TRBJ1-5; perhaps TRBD1 as D (5 bases). V lost 4 bases and J 3 bases, leaving 7 bases between the germline ends. The CDR3 has 12 residues. Germline CDR1 is SQVTM and CDR2 is ANQGSEA. CDR3 region: CSVGQFNQPQHF. The CDR3 DNA follows: TGCAGCGTTGGACAGTTCAATCAGCCCCAGCATTTT.

The chain employs TRBV19 and TRBJ2-1; D gene unclear. Germline V lookup: CDR1 LNHDA, CDR2 SQIVND (reference sequence). The V end was cut by 4 bases, the J end by 5 bases, with 15 bases between. The CDR3 extends over 15 amino acids. The CDR3 DNA sequence: TGTGCCAGTAGTAAATCTTACGGGTACCACAATGAGCAGTTCTTC. This translates into CASSKSYGYHNEQFF.

In regard to this clone: Other DNA variants within this sample encode the same CDR3. The V gene is TRBV18, the J gene TRBJ1-5; D is unresolved. V was cut by 6 bases and J by 4 bases, with 10 bases left in between. CDR3 length equals 13 residues. Germline lookup yields CDR1 KGHSH and CDR2 LQKENI. The CDR3 coding sequence is TGTGCCAGCTCTCCCGCGGGGAATCAGCCCCAGCATTTT. As protein: CASSPAGNQPQHF.

The rearrangement links TRBV5-6 to TRBJ2-7; TRBD2 is a possible D gene (5 bases). Between the trimmed V and J ends, which lost 1 base and 2 bases, there was a span of 13 bases. This CDR3 has 15 amino acids. From germline, CDR1 is SGHDT and CDR2 YYEEEE. This CDR3 is CASSLLAGTTYEQYF. Here the CDR3 DNA reads TGTGCCAGCAGCTTGTTGGCGGGCACCACCTACGAGCAGTACTTC. Full variable domain (remainder filled in from reference TRBV5-6 and TRBJ2-7): DAGVTQSPTHLIKTRGQQVTLRCSPKSGHDTVSWYQQALGQGPQFIFQYYEEEERQRGNFPDRFSGHQFPNYSSELNVNALLLGDSALYLCASSLLAGTTYEQYFGPGTRLTVT.

The sample holds one count of this clone. This chain connects TRBV10-1 to TRBJ2-7; D remains unclear. Germline CDR1 WNHNN, CDR2 SYGVQD (reference sequence). The CDR3 runs to 15 residues. Trimming took off 6 bases at V and 6 bases at J, with 21 bases between the two ends. The CDR3 region is CASSPWADTSSEQYF. The CDR3 DNA follows: TGCGCCAGCAGCCCCTGGGCAGACACTTCGTCCGAGCAGTACTTC.

The chain carries TRBV2 and TRBJ2-1; unclear D gene. Between the trimmed V and J ends, which lost 4 bases and 4 bases, there was a span of 5 bases. The length of the CDR3 is 12 residues. Germline V gene data show CDR1 as SNHLY and CDR2 as FYNNEI. CDR3 protein: CASSGQYNEQFF. For the CDR3, the DNA is TGTGCCAGCAGTGGTCAGTACAATGAGCAGTTCTTC.

This chain joins TRBV6-6 and TRBJ1-3; D is perhaps TRBD1 (6 bases). The CDR3 runs 16 residues. The ends were cut back, 4 bases at V and 0 bases at J, with 13 bases in the middle. Germline CDR1 reads MNHNY; CDR2 reads SVGAGI (reference sequence). CDR3: CASSSPQGLSGNTIYF. The CDR3 coding sequence is TGTGCCAGCAGTTCACCACAGGGCCTCTCTGGAAACACCATATATTTT.

J is TRBJ2-7 and V is TRBV5-5; unclear D gene. Trimming took 4 bases from V and 6 from J, leaving 17 bases between them. Germline CDR1 SGHKS, CDR2 YYEKEE (reference sequence). The CDR3 loop spans 14 amino acids. The CDR3 loop is CASSLITGTGEQYF. The CDR3 DNA is TGTGCCAGCAGCCTCATTACCGGTACTGGCGAGCAGTACTTC.

This sequence joins TRBV7-2 and TRBJ1-1, with TRBD1 matching over 8 bases. Unmatched junction bases numbered 8, after V lost 1 base and J lost 4 bases. The germline V gene encodes CDR1 SGHTA and CDR2 FQGNSA. The CDR3 sequence is 16 residues long. The CDR3 DNA sequence: TGTGCCAGCAGCTTAGATTCAGGGGGCGCGGGCACTGAAGCTTTCTTT. Its protein is CASSLDSGGAGTEAFF. The full variable domain, with the rest looked up from reference TRBV7-2 and TRBJ1-1, is GAGVSQSPSNKVTEKGKDVELRCDPISGHTALYWYRQSLGQGLEFLIYFQGNSAPDKSGLPSDRFSAERTGGSVSTLTIQRTQQEDSAVYLCASSLDSGGAGTEAFFGQGTRLTVV.

The CDR3 is CASSLAGGQTDTQYF. The CDR3 nucleotides read TGTGCCAGCAGCCTAGCGGGGGGGCAAACAGATACGCAGTATTTT. The J gene is TRBJ2-3, the V gene TRBV9; 12 nucleotides align to TRBD2. The CDR3 extends over 15 amino acids. V lost 4 bases and J lost 3; bases outside the gene matches: 3. The germline V gene has CDR1 SGDLS and CDR2 YYNGEE.

The chain carries TRBV18 and TRBJ1-1; D remains ambiguous. The CDR3 contains 12 residues. Germline-derived CDR1 and CDR2 are KGHSH and LQKENI. V lost 0 bases and J 10 bases, leaving 9 bases between the germline ends. CDR3 sequence (DNA): TGTGCCAGCTCACCACCGGCGGGCGGAGCTTTCTTT. Amino acid sequence: CASSPPAGGAFF.